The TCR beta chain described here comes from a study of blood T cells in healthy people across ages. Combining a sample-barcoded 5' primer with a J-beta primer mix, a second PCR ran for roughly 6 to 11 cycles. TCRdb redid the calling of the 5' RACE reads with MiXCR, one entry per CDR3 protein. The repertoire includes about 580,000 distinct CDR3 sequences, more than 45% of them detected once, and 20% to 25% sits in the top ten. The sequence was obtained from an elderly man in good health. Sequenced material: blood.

The chain's CDR3 is CASSLGTLSSYEQYF. The CDR3 region has the DNA TGTGCCAGCAGTCTCGGGACCCTCAGTTCCTACGAGCAGTACTTC. The chain carries TRBV3-1 and TRBJ2-7; tentatively, D is TRBD1 or TRBD2 (5 bases each). CDR1 is LGHDT, CDR2 YNNKEL, per germline (reference sequence). V gave up 6 bases and J gave up 1 base, with 16 bases separating them. The CDR3 has 15 amino acids.